This paragraph reports one T cell receptor (beta chain). Unsorted PBMC replicate PCRs drew on roughly 290 ng DNA, representing some 32,000 T cell genomes. As processed by the authors: Owing to the provision of junction-only sequences devoid of quality scores by immunoSEQ, filtering differed. The assay was immunoSEQ multiplex PCR, and TCRdb's table has in-frame clones only and misses some. V and J calls and clone size are given by that table; D and trimming were obtained from the DNA. The top ten clones hold more than 10% of a sample with under 600,000 clones, around three quarters of them seen once. In germline, CDR1 is MDHEN, CDR2 SYDVKM. Trimming removed 5 bases from V and 7 bases from J, with 18 bases in between. This CDR3 has 15 amino acids. This sample is drawn from a study of shared clonotypes between healthy human individuals.

This TCR was sampled from a middle-aged woman in good health. Some clones in this sample may be carry-over from other donors' samples. The specimen was PBMCs. V gene TRBV28 combines with J gene TRBJ1-5; D unclear. DNA of the CDR3: TGTGCCAGCAGTACCTCCGGACGGACGCCCCAGCCCCAGCATTTT. Amino acids: CASSTSGRTPQPQHF.